The next 9 T cell receptor beta chains were all read from a single sample in a study of blood T cell repertoires in COVID-19 (dated by TCRdb to 2020 to 2022). Library generation was performed with the immunoSEQ multiplex PCR assay. TCRdb retrieved this table from immuneACCESS and kept in-frame rearrangements only. Not all clones are present; in checked studies, unresolved V genes account for under half, and no reason is known for the remainder. The sample table shows under 120,000 clones, and around 80% are seen once. Approximately 22% of the sample belongs to the ten largest clones. Specimen: peripheral blood. The receptors here all came from a man in his 70s with active or convalescent COVID-19.

The V call is TRBV28, the J call TRBJ2-3; a possible D gene is TRBD2 (6 bases). With 2 bases removed from V and 3 bases from J, the gap between germline ends came to 6 bases. Germline CDR1 is MDHEN and CDR2 is SYDVKM. CDR3 size: 13 residues. The CDR3, as DNA: TGTGCCAGCAGTTTACTAGCGACAGATACGCAGTATTTT. This gives the protein CASSLLATDTQYF.

The rearrangement joins TRBV19 to TRBJ1-2, with 7 bases that match TRBD1. Germline V CDR1 and CDR2: LNHDA, SQIVND (reference sequence). The CDR3 loop spans 14 amino acids. V was pared by 7 bases and J by 3 bases, with 8 bases of the junction left unmatched. The CDR3 protein is CASNKDRTHYGYTF. The CDR3 DNA reads as TGTGCCAGTAACAAGGACAGGACCCACTATGGCTACACCTTC.

The chain has TRBV19 and TRBJ2-1, with a tentative D call TRBD1 (7 bases). Trimming pared 7 bases from V and 4 bases from J, leaving 17 bases between. Germline values: CDR1 LNHDA, CDR2 SQIVND (reference sequence). The CDR3 contains 15 residues. The chain's CDR3 is CASTYLGGQYNEQFF. CDR3 coding DNA: TGTGCCAGTACTTATTTGGGGGGACAGTACAATGAGCAGTTCTTC.

This sequence joins TRBV6-5 and TRBJ1-2; 12 bases fit TRBD1. The CDR3 spans 13 residues. Germline V lookup: CDR1 MNHEY, CDR2 SVGAGI. V gave up 9 bases and J gave up 6 bases; unmatched junction bases: 5. As DNA, the CDR3 is TGTGCCAGGGGGGACAGGGGGCTCAATGGCTACACCTTC. The encoded protein is CARGDRGLNGYTF.

This clone was observed once. The chain recombines TRBV15 with TRBJ1-4; 8 bases agree with TRBD1. This CDR3 has 14 residues. Looked up from germline, CDR1 is LNHNV and CDR2 is YYDKDF (reference sequence). V was pared by 1 base and J by 12 bases, with 7 bases of the junction left unmatched. CDR3 region: CATSRVAGGAELFF. As DNA, the CDR3 is TGTGCCACCAGCAGAGTAGCAGGGGGCGCGGAACTGTTTTTT.

The rearrangement uses TRBV12-5 and TRBJ2-7, with D perhaps TRBD1 (6 bases). Trimming shortened V by 4 bases and J by 6 bases, and 10 bases separated the two germline ends. Germline assignment: CDR1 LGHNT and CDR2 FRNRAP. This CDR3 is 12 amino acids long. CDR3 protein: CASGSTGPEQYF. Written as DNA, the CDR3 is TGTGCTAGTGGTTCAACAGGGCCCGAGCAGTACTTC.

The J gene is TRBJ1-2, the V gene TRBV3-1 (or the pseudogene TRBV3-2), with TRBD1 matching over 8 bases. The CDR3 runs 14 residues. CDR1 LGHDT and CDR2 YNNKEL come from the germline V gene (reference sequence). With 3 bases clipped from V and 6 bases from J, the junction kept 6 bases outside the gene matches. CDR3 bases: TGTGCCAGCAGCCATTCGTCAGGGGGCGATGGCTACACCTTC. This sequence encodes CASSHSSGGDGYTF.

The chain is built from TRBV4-1 and TRBJ1-5; maybe TRBD1 (6 bases). Trimming left V 6 bases short and J 0 bases short, with 15 bases between. Germline CDR1 MGHRA, CDR2 YSYEKL. This CDR3 region has 16 residues. This CDR3 reads CASSPGGGYSNQPQHF. The DNA for the CDR3 is TGCGCCAGCAGTCCTGGGGGCGGGTATAGCAATCAGCCCCAGCATTTT.

In this sample, this clone turned up a few times. The chain uses TRBV27 and TRBJ1-1, with D uncertain. V was shortened by 0 bases and J by 5 bases, with 13 bases between the two germline ends. The CDR3 loop spans 15 amino acids. The V gene's germline CDR1 is MNHEY and CDR2 SMNVEV (reference sequence). CDR3 DNA sequence: TGTGCCAGCAGTTTATCCCGGGGAGGGATGACTGAAGCTTTCTTT. Residues: CASSLSRGGMTEAFF.